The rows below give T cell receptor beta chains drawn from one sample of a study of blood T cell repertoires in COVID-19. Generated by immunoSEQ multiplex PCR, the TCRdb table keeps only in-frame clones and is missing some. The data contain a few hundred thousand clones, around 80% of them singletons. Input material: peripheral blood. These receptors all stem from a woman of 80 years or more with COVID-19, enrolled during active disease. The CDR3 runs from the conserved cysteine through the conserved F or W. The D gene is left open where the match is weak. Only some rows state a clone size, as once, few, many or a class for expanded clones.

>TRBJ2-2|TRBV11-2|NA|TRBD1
TGTGCCAGCAGCCAAGACGGACAGGGGACCGGGGAGCTGTTTTTT
CASSQDGQGTGELFF
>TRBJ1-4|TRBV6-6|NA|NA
TGTGCCACCCGGACGGACACGTCTTATGAAAAACTGTTTTTT
CATRTDTSYEKLFF
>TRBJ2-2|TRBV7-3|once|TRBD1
TGTGCCAGCAGCTTAACAGCACAGGGGTTCACCGGGGAGCTGTTTTTT
CASSLTAQGFTGELFF
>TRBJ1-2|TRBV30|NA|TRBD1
TGTGCCTGGAGCCCGGGACAGGGCGTTGGCTACACCTTC
CAWSPGQGVGYTF
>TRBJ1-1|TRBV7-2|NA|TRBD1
TGTGCCAGCAGCTCGGGCCAGGGGGCTATCACTGAAGCTTTCTTT
CASSSGQGAITEAFF
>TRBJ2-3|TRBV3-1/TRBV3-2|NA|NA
TGTGCCAGAAAGTCGGGAGAGGCTCCAGATACGCAGTATTTT
CARKSGEAPDTQYF
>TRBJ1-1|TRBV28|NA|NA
TGTGCCAGCAGTTTAGCACAGATGAACACTGAAGCTTTCTTT
CASSLAQMNTEAFF
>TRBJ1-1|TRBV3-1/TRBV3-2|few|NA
TGTGCCAGCAGCCAAGGTGCAGGGGCTTGGACTGAAGCTTTCTTT
CASSQGAGAWTEAFF
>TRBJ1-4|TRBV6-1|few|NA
TGTGCCAGCAGTGATCAGCCCGGGTTGTCTAATGAAAAACTGTTTTTT
CASSDQPGLSNEKLFF
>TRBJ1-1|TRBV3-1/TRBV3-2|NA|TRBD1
TGTGCCAGCAGCGACAGGGGGGCCACTGAAGCTTTCTTT
CASSDRGATEAFF
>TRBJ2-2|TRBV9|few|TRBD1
TGTGCCAGCCAGGGGGTGAACACCGGGGAGCTGTTTTTT
CASQGVNTGELFF
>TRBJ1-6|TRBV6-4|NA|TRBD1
TGTGCCAGCAGTGACCGGACAGGGCCTAATTCACCCCTCCACTTT
CASSDRTGPNSPLHF
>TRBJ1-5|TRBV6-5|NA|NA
TGTGCCAGCAGGCTCCAGGGGAATCAGCCCCAGCATTTT
CASRLQGNQPQHF
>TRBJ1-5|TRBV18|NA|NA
TGTGCCAGCTCACCGCAGGGGCAGGGTCAGCCCCAGCATTTT
CASSPQGQGQPQHF
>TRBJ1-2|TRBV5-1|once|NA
TGCGCCAGCAGCCCTACGAGTGAGGGCTACACCTTC
CASSPTSEGYTF
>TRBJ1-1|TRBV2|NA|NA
TGTGCCAGCCGAGTGACAGGAAGCACTGAAGCTTTCTTT
CASRVTGSTEAFF
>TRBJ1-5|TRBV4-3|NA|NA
TGCGCCAGCAGCCGCGAAAGCGGACAGCCCCAGCATTTT
CASSRESGQPQHF
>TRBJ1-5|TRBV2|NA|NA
TGTGCCAGCAGTCAGGTCCCAGCTGTACAGCCCCAGCATTTT
CASSQVPAVQPQHF
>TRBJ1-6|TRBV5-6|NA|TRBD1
TGTGCCAGCACGCAGAACAGGGGTCCCCTCCACTTT
CASTQNRGPLHF
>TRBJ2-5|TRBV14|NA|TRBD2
TGTGCCAGCAGACATAGCGGGGGTGAGACCCAGTACTTC
CASRHSGGETQYF
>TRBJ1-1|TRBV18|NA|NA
TGTGCCAGCTCACCCGGGACACCAGACACTGAAGCTTTCTTT
CASSPGTPDTEAFF
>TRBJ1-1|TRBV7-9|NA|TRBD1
TGTGCCAGCAGCACCGGACAGGGGCCTAACACTGAAGCTTTCTTT
CASSTGQGPNTEAFF
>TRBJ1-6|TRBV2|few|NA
TGTGCCAGCAGTGATTGGGAGGACTCACCCCTCCACTTT
CASSDWEDSPLHF
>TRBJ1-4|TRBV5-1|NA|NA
TGCGCCAGTTCACAGGGACCAACTAATGAAAAACTGTTTTTT
CASSQGPTNEKLFF
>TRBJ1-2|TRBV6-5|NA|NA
TGTGCCAGCAGTTATGGGCAGGGCGCCTATGGCTACACCTTC
CASSYGQGAYGYTF
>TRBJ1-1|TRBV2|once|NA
TGTGCCAGCAGCACGTTGGCGGGTGAAGCTTTCTTT
CASSTLAGEAFF
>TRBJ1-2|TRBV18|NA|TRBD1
TGTGCCAGCTCAAACGACAGGGGATCGGGATATGGCTACACCTTC
CASSNDRGSGYGYTF
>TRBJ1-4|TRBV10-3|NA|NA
TGTGCCATCAGTGAGTCGGTAGGGGCAACTAATGAAAAACTGTTTTTT
CAISESVGATNEKLFF
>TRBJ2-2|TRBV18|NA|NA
TGTGCCAGCTCACCACCAAGACAGTTCGGGGAGCTGTTTTTT
CASSPPRQFGELFF
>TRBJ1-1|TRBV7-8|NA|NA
TGTGCCAGCATCCTTACACCTTACGGGGACACTGAAGCTTTCTTT
CASILTPYGDTEAFF
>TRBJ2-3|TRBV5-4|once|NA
TGTGCCAGCAGCTCAGGGGCCACGCTGCAGTATTTT
CASSSGATLQYF
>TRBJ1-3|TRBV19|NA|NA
TGTGCCAGTAGTAAACAGAGCTCTGGAAACACCATATATTTT
CASSKQSSGNTIYF
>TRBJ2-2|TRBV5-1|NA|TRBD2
TGCGCCAGCAGCCCGAGGACTAGCGGGGGGGCCGGGGAGCTGTTTTTT
CASSPRTSGGAGELFF
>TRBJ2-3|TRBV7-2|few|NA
TGTGCCAGCAGCTGGGGACAAAGCACAGATACGCAGTATTTT
CASSWGQSTDTQYF
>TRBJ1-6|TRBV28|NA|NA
TGTGCCAGCAGGGGTCGGACGATTGGAGGGTCACCCCTCCACTTT
CASRGRTIGGSPLHF
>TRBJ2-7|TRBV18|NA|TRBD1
TGTGCCAGCTCACCCTCCGGGACAGGGGTGGATGAGCAGTACTTC
CASSPSGTGVDEQYF
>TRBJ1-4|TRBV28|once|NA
TGTGCCAGCAGCCGGGGGTCTGAAAAACTGTTTTTT
CASSRGSEKLFF
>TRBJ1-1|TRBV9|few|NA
TGTGCCAGCAGCGTAGGCCCCAGGGGGAACACTGAAGCTTTCTTT
CASSVGPRGNTEAFF
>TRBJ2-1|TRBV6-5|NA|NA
TGTGCCAGCAGTCCAACAGGAGAGAATGAGCAGTTCTTC
CASSPTGENEQFF
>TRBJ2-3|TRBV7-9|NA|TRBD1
TGTGCCAGCAGCTTTGGGACAGGTATGACAGATACGCAGTATTTT
CASSFGTGMTDTQYF
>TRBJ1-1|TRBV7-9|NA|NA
TGTGCCAGCGGACCGACAGGAGTTAGCACTGAAGCTTTCTTT
CASGPTGVSTEAFF
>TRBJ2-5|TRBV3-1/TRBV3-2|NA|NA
TGTGCCAGCAGCCAAGCCCAGGGTCAAGAGACCCAGTACTTC
CASSQAQGQETQYF
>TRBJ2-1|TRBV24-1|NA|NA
TGTGCCACCAGTGATCCCTCGGTTAGGGGGGGCAATGAGCAGTTCTTC
CATSDPSVRGGNEQFF
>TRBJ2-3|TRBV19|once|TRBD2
TGTGCCAGTAGTATGTCGAGCGGGGGAGAGCTGGATACGCAGTATTTT
CASSMSSGGELDTQYF
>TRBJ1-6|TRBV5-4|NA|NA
TGTGCCAGCAGCCGTGGGGCTGGGGATTCACCCCTCCACTTT
CASSRGAGDSPLHF
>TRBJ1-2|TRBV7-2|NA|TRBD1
TGTGCCAGCAGCTTCGGGACAGGGATATCTTCTTTTCCCTATGGCTACACCTTC
CASSFGTGISSFPYGYTF
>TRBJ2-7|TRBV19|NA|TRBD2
TGTGCCAGTAGACGATCAGCGGGGGGGAGCTCCTACGAGCAGTACTTC
CASRRSAGGSSYEQYF
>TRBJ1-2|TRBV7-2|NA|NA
TGTGCCAGCAGCTTAATCCCAGGGGTGGGGGATGGCTACACCTTC
CASSLIPGVGDGYTF
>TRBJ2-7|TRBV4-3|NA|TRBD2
TGCGCCAGCAGCCCTAGCGGACTAGCAGGCTACGAGCAGTACTTC
CASSPSGLAGYEQYF
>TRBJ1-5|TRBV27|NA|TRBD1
TGTGCCAGCACTCCCCTCGGACAGGGTCAAAGGTCCCAGCATTTT
CASTPLGQGQRSQHF